This TCR beta chain was observed in a study of T-cell reconstitution after alpha-beta-depleted transplantation in children. The authors prepared the TCRbeta library with unique molecular identifiers. TCRdb used MiXCR to reprocess the PCR reads, holding one entry per CDR3 protein. The sample consists of around 400,000 distinct CDR3 sequences, about a tenth of them appearing once. V lost 1 base and J lost 2; bases outside the gene matches: 7. The CDR3 totals 16 residues. Germline CDR1 reads SGHRS; CDR2 reads YFSETQ. This clonotype appeared a few times. The sample in question was PBMCs from the stem cell graft donor, obtained from the stem cell graft. This rearrangement joins TRBV5-1 to TRBJ2-3; TRBD2 aligns across 7 bases. The receptor's source is a human donor who donated a stem cell graft to a child with acute myeloid leukemia. CDR3 in amino acids: CASSLNGLAATDTQYF. DNA of the CDR3: TGCGCCAGCAGCTTGAATGGTCTAGCGGCCACAGATACGCAGTATTTT.